This entry lists 18 T cell receptor beta chains sequenced from one sample in a study of blood T cell repertoires in COVID-19. Some clones are missing from TCRdb's copy, which holds only in-frame ones; the method was immunoSEQ multiplex PCR. The sample records 150,000 to 200,000 clones, 70% to 90% being singletons. What was sequenced was peripheral blood. These TCRs come from a man in his forties with active or convalescent COVID-19.

The rearrangement links TRBV27 to TRBJ2-2; D perhaps matches TRBD2 (7 bases). Germline V gives CDR1 MNHEY, CDR2 SMNVEV (reference sequence). CDR3 length equals 16 residues. Between the trimmed V and J ends, which lost 1 base and 6 bases, there was a span of 15 bases. The CDR3 sequence is CASSLLGGDLAGELFF. As DNA, the CDR3 is TGTGCCAGCAGTTTATTAGGGGGGGATCTTGCCGGGGAGCTGTTTTTT.

As regards this clone: Because the CDR3's place on the DNA is in doubt, the DNA is left out and the CDR3 is given as listed by TCRdb. CDR3 amino acids: CASSLFGEGLARETQYF. V and J are TRBV5-4 and TRBJ2-5; the table's D call, TRBD2, has no DNA check behind it. CDR1 and CDR2 from the germline V gene are SGHNT and YYREEE (reference sequence). The CDR3 length is 17 residues, termini included.

The V call is TRBV5-6, the J call TRBJ1-2; a weak D match, TRBD1 (6 bases). Germline V gene lookup returns CDR1 SGHDT and CDR2 YYEEEE. V was clipped by 4 bases and J by 2 bases, with 9 bases between them. This CDR3 contains 13 residues. CDR3 nucleotides: TGTGCCAGCAGCGCCACAGGGAACTATGGCTACACCTTC. Translated: CASSATGNYGYTF.

The chain couples TRBV5-1 to TRBJ1-1, with TRBD1 identical over 10 bases. The trim removed 4 bases at V and 1 base at J, leaving 7 bases unmatched. The CDR3 length is 16 residues. Germline-derived CDR1 and CDR2 are SGHRS and YFSETQ. This CDR3 reads CASSPRGQGTNTEAFF. The CDR3 DNA reads as TGCGCCAGCAGCCCGAGGGGACAGGGGACGAACACTGAAGCTTTCTTT.

This clone was seen only a few times. Here the CDR3 reads CASSNTTGPYTSNYGYTF. The CDR3 DNA reads as TGCGCCAGCAGCAACACCACAGGACCCTATACCTCCAACTATGGCTACACCTTC. The chain links TRBV5-1 to TRBJ1-2, with D perhaps TRBD1 (5 bases). V lost 4 bases and J lost 2, with 24 bases in between. CDR3 length equals 18 residues. CDR1 is SGHRS, CDR2 YFSETQ, per germline.

V usage is TRBV4-3 and J usage is TRBJ2-3, with 8 bases identical to TRBD2. V was clipped by 1 base and J by 4 bases; unmatched bases: 10. Germline loops: CDR1 LGHNA, CDR2 YSLEER. This CDR3 is 17 amino acids long. The CDR3 nucleotides are TGCGCCAGCAGCCAAGGGGGAGGGGGACTAGGGGCAGATACGCAGTATTTT. Its protein is CASSQGGGGLGADTQYF.

The chain couples TRBV27 to TRBJ1-1; D remains unclear. CDR3 length: 14 amino acids. Germline CDR1 is MNHEY and CDR2 is SMNVEV (reference sequence). V was trimmed by 5 bases and J by 1 base, leaving 11 bases between them. The CDR3 nucleotides read TGTGCCAGCAGTGTATACCGGGGGAACACTGAAGCTTTCTTT. This translates into CASSVYRGNTEAFF.

The CDR3 DNA is TGTGCCAGCAGTGTTGGGGGGAGTTCGAACACCGGGGAGCTGTTTTTT. Residues: CASSVGGSSNTGELFF. The chain links TRBV2 to TRBJ2-2; D possibly corresponds to TRBD2 (6 bases). V lost 4 bases and J 0 bases, leaving 12 bases between the germline ends. Germline V CDR1 and CDR2: SNHLY, FYNNEI. CDR3 length: 16 residues.

The sample holds one count of this clone. The rearrangement links TRBV5-4 to TRBJ2-3; maybe TRBD1 (6 bases). This CDR3 spans 19 amino acids. Trimming pared 4 bases from V and 6 bases from J, leaving 30 bases between. Germline CDR1 SGHNT, CDR2 YYREEE (reference sequence). CDR3 protein: CASSTIGGQQHHRGDTQYF. The CDR3 nucleotides read TGTGCCAGCAGCACCATAGGGGGTCAGCAGCACCATAGGGGGGATACGCAGTATTTT.

The rearrangement joins TRBV3-1 (or the pseudogene TRBV3-2) to TRBJ2-2; D may be TRBD2 (5 bases). V was clipped by 0 bases and J by 12 bases, with 11 bases between them. In germline, CDR1 is LGHDT, CDR2 YNNKEL (reference sequence). The CDR3 consists of 13 residues. CDR3 sequence reads: CASSQDLPGKLFF. The CDR3 coding sequence is TGTGCCAGCAGCCAAGACCTACCGGGGAAGCTGTTTTTT.

V is TRBV12-5 and J is TRBJ2-3; tentatively, D is TRBD2 (5 bases). Looked up from germline, CDR1 is LGHNT and CDR2 is FRNRAP. The CDR3 extends over 14 amino acids. The V end was cut by 5 bases, the J end by 0 bases, with 9 bases between. In DNA, the CDR3 is TGTGCTAGTGGTGAGGGCCGGAGCACAGATACGCAGTATTTT. Its translation: CASGEGRSTDTQYF. Looking up the rest from reference TRBV12-5 and TRBJ2-3 gives the full variable domain: DARVTQTPRHKVTEMGQEVTMRCQPILGHNTVFWYRQTMMQGLELLAYFRNRAPLDDSGMPKDRFSAEMPDATLATLKIQPSEPRDSAVYFCASGEGRSTDTQYFGPGTRLTVL.

J is TRBJ1-4 and V is TRBV5-4, with TRBD1 identical over 8 bases. The CDR3 has 15 residues. V shed 4 bases, J shed 3 bases, and the junction held 5 bases outside the gene matches. Germline V CDR1 and CDR2: SGHNT, YYREEE (reference sequence). The CDR3: CASSPQGASNEKLFF. In DNA form, the CDR3 reads TGTGCCAGCAGCCCCCAGGGGGCCTCTAATGAAAAACTGTTTTTT. The full variable domain, completed using reference TRBV5-4 and TRBJ1-4, is ETGVTQSPTHLIKTRGQQVTLRCSSQSGHNTVSWYQQALGQGPQFIFQYYREEENGRGNFPPRFSGLQFPNYSSELNVNALELDDSALYLCASSPQGASNEKLFFGSGTQLSVL.

The J gene is TRBJ2-7, the V gene TRBV10-3, with 10 bases identical to TRBD1. Germline V gene sequence: CDR1 ENHRY, CDR2 SYGVKD. The ends lost 6 bases at V and 0 bases at J; junction bases unmatched: 5. The CDR3 contains 15 residues. DNA for the CDR3: TGTGCCATCAGACTCGGGACAGGGGCCTCCTACGAGCAGTACTTC. Amino acids: CAIRLGTGASYEQYF.

This rearrangement joins TRBV6-5 to TRBJ1-1; D is ambiguous. CDR1 MNHEY and CDR2 SVGAGI come from the germline V gene. The CDR3 runs 11 residues. The V and J ends lost 4 bases and 6 bases respectively, with 6 bases between them. This chain's CDR3 is CASSLQPEAFF. The DNA for the CDR3 is TGTGCCAGCAGTTTACAGCCTGAAGCTTTCTTT.

This chain joins TRBV4-1 and TRBJ2-7; 10 bases agree with TRBD1. Looked up from germline, CDR1 is MGHRA and CDR2 is YSYEKL. With V trimmed by 2 bases and J by 3 bases, 4 bases remained unmatched. CDR3 size: 15 residues. CDR3: CASSQTGTGDYEQYF. The CDR3 nucleotides are TGCGCCAGCAGCCAAACCGGGACAGGGGACTACGAGCAGTACTTC.

The rearrangement joins TRBV7-9 to TRBJ2-7; 8 nucleotides agree with TRBD2. Trimming removed 8 bases from V and 0 bases from J; junction bases left unmatched: 3. Germline assignment: CDR1 SEHNR and CDR2 FQNEAQ (reference sequence). The CDR3 runs to 13 residues. The CDR3 loop is CASVGGDSYEQYF. Written as DNA, the CDR3 is TGTGCCAGCGTCGGGGGGGACTCCTACGAGCAGTACTTC.

The genes are TRBV6-6 and TRBJ2-5, with 10 bases aligning to TRBD2. This CDR3 is 18 amino acids long. The germline gives CDR1 MNHNY, CDR2 SVGAGI (reference sequence). Trimming cost V 5 bases and J 2 bases; bases outside gene matches: 14. In DNA form, the CDR3 reads TGTGCCAGCAGTCTGCGGGTAGCGGGGGGCCCTCATCAAGAGACCCAGTACTTC. This codes for CASSLRVAGGPHQETQYF.

The chain has TRBV2 and TRBJ1-5, with D maybe TRBD1 (6 bases). Trimming shortened V by 0 bases and J by 3 bases, and 9 bases separated the two germline ends. Germline V gene sequence: CDR1 SNHLY, CDR2 FYNNEI. The CDR3 extends over 15 amino acids. The CDR3 coding sequence is TGTGCCAGCAGTGAAGCAGCAGGGGCCAATCAGCCCCAGCATTTT. It translates to CASSEAAGANQPQHF.